This passage covers 28 T cell receptor beta chains from one sample sequenced in a study of shared clonotypes between healthy human individuals. Measured with immunoSEQ multiplex PCR; TCRdb has only the in-frame clones, and not every one. The top ten hold 0.36% of the sample, which has 2 million to 3 million clones, 93% seen once. The sample consisted of naive CD4+ T cells from PBMCs. Subset: CD45RA+ positively selected. These receptors were taken from a man in his late teens or twenties in good health. Some clones in this sample may be carry-over from other donors' samples.

As DNA, the CDR3 is TGTGCCAGCAGCCAAGCCGGGACACTTCCTGAAGCTTTCTTT. It encodes CASSQAGTLPEAFF. The chain employs TRBV5-6 and TRBJ1-1; a possible D gene is TRBD1 (6 bases). V shed 4 bases and J shed 6 bases, with 16 bases lying between them. CDR1 SGHDT and CDR2 YYEEEE come from the germline V gene. There are 14 residues in the CDR3.

The gene calls are TRBV19 and TRBJ1-1; possibly TRBD1 for D (5 bases). V lost 2 bases, J lost 5 bases, and 12 bases lay in between. The germline V gene encodes CDR1 LNHDA and CDR2 SQIVND (reference sequence). The CDR3 contains 14 residues. The CDR3 loop is CASSIIPGVTEAFF. Here the CDR3 DNA reads TGTGCCAGTAGTATAATTCCGGGGGTTACTGAAGCTTTCTTT.

The chain employs TRBV29-1 and TRBJ1-3; no firm D call. CDR3 length: 13 residues. V lost 4 bases, J lost 2 bases, and 9 bases lay in between. Germline CDR1 reads SQVTM; CDR2 reads ANQGSEA. The CDR3 loop is CSVVPGTGNTIYF. DNA for the CDR3: TGCAGCGTTGTTCCCGGAACTGGAAACACCATATATTTT. Full variable domain (outside the CDR3, taken from reference TRBV29-1 and TRBJ1-3): SAVISQKPSRDICQRGTSLTIQCQVDSQVTMMFWYRQQPGQSLTLIATANQGSEATYESGFVIDKFPISRPNLTFSTLTVSNMSPEDSSIYLCSVVPGTGNTIYFGEGSWLTVV.

This sequence joins TRBV5-4 and TRBJ1-5, with D unclear. V lost 3 bases and J lost 7, with 14 bases in between. Per the germline V gene, CDR1 is SGHNT and CDR2 is YYREEE (reference sequence). The CDR3 sequence is 14 residues long. DNA of the CDR3: TGTGCCAGCAGCTCCGGGCCCCAAGAACAGCCCCAGCATTTT. Translated: CASSSGPQEQPQHF.

V is TRBV5-5 and J is TRBJ2-3; 7 nucleotides match TRBD2. V was clipped by 6 bases and J by 10 bases; unmatched bases: 17. Germline V CDR1 and CDR2: SGHKS, YYEKEE (reference sequence). The CDR3 runs 15 residues. The CDR3, as DNA: TGTGCCAGCACCTCATGGGGCGGGAGTGGTGTCGCGCAGTATTTT. This translates into CASTSWGGSGVAQYF.

This chain links TRBV6-5 with TRBJ2-5; D may match TRBD1 or TRBD2 (5 bases each). The CDR3 consists of 13 residues. The germline CDR1 and CDR2 sequences are MNHEY and SVGAGI. V was clipped by 0 bases and J by 6 bases, with 8 bases between them. CDR3 residues: CASSYSGEKTQYF. The CDR3 DNA sequence: TGTGCCAGCAGTTACTCGGGGGAGAAGACCCAGTACTTC.

The V gene is TRBV9, the J gene TRBJ2-1; TRBD2 aligns across 11 bases. J lost 6 bases, V lost 7 bases, and 9 bases had no gene match. CDR3 length: 15 amino acids. Germline CDR1 is SGDLS and CDR2 is YYNGEE. The CDR3 bases are TGTGCCAGCGGAGTCGGTAGCGGGAGGGTCAATGAGCAGTTCTTC. Its protein is CASGVGSGRVNEQFF.

This chain connects TRBV7-2 to TRBJ2-7; D may be TRBD1 or TRBD2 (5 bases each). Trimming removed 1 base from V and 0 bases from J, with 10 bases in between. CDR1 SGHTA and CDR2 FQGNSA come from the germline V gene. This CDR3 has 15 amino acids. CDR3 protein: CASSLVGVTSYEQYF. The CDR3 nucleotides read TGTGCCAGCAGCTTAGTGGGGGTTACCTCCTACGAGCAGTACTTC.

This chain links TRBV5-4 with TRBJ2-1, with D unresolved. V lost 2 bases and J lost 8, with 17 bases in between. CDR3 length: 15 amino acids. The germline V gene encodes CDR1 SGHNT and CDR2 YYREEE (reference sequence). The CDR3 region has the DNA TGTGCCAGCAGCTTACAACCCCCCCGTATCTATGAGCAGTTCTTC. Its protein product is CASSLQPPRIYEQFF.

This chain connects TRBV30 to TRBJ1-2; D is unresolved. V was pared by 3 bases and J by 2 bases, with 10 bases between. CDR1 is GTSNPN and CDR2 is SVGIG in the germline V gene (reference sequence). CDR3 length: 13 residues. DNA of the CDR3: TGTGCCTGGAGATCTGGGTCGAACTATGGCTACACCTTC. Translation gives CAWRSGSNYGYTF. The full variable domain, its missing parts supplied by reference TRBV30 and TRBJ1-2, is SQTIHQWPATLVQPVGSPLSLECTVEGTSNPNLYWYRQAAGRGLQLLFYSVGIGQISSEVPQNLSASRPQDRQFILSSKKLLLSDSGFYLCAWRSGSNYGYTFGSGTRLTVV.

J is TRBJ1-6 and V is TRBV4-3; no definite D call. Germline-derived CDR1 and CDR2 are LGHNA and YSLEER. V lost 1 base and J lost 12, with 13 bases in between. This CDR3 has 14 residues. The CDR3 sequence: CASSQGGTLGPLHF. The CDR3 region has the DNA TGCGCCAGCAGCCAAGGAGGAACCCTAGGACCCCTCCACTTT.

The chain uses TRBV28 and TRBJ1-4, with 8 bases matching TRBD1. CDR3 length equals 13 residues. V was pared by 6 bases and J by 8 bases, with 5 bases of the junction left unmatched. Germline V gives CDR1 MDHEN, CDR2 SYDVKM. The CDR3 loop reads CASRRTGNEKLFF. CDR3 DNA sequence: TGTGCCAGCAGACGGACAGGGAACGAAAAACTGTTTTTT.

The chain couples TRBV29-1 to TRBJ2-1; D is perhaps TRBD2 (6 bases). The CDR3 loop spans 12 amino acids. Germline values: CDR1 SQVTM, CDR2 ANQGSEA. The V and J ends lost 8 bases and 8 bases respectively, with 16 bases between them. As DNA, the CDR3 is TGCAGCTACGCTCGGCGGGGCGATGAGCAGTTCTTC. Protein sequence: CSYARRGDEQFF.

This sequence joins TRBV2 and TRBJ2-4; possibly TRBD1 for D (6 bases). Germline V gives CDR1 SNHLY, CDR2 FYNNEI. V was pared by 1 base and J by 10 bases, with 23 bases between. The CDR3 sequence is 17 residues long. As DNA, the CDR3 is TGTGCCAGCAGTGAAGGGTATATGGGACGCCAAAGGGGGATTCAGTACTTC. Its protein product is CASSEGYMGRQRGIQYF.

This rearrangement joins TRBV5-6 to TRBJ1-1; 7 bases line up with TRBD1. The CDR3 runs 15 residues. The germline V gene has CDR1 SGHDT and CDR2 YYEEEE. J was trimmed by 0 bases and V by 3 bases; bases with no gene match: 5. The DNA of the CDR3 is TGTGCCAGCAGCTGGGACAGCCTCATGAACACTGAAGCTTTCTTT. It translates to CASSWDSLMNTEAFF.

This chain connects TRBV28 to TRBJ2-3; 12 nucleotides agree with TRBD2. Germline V lookup: CDR1 MDHEN, CDR2 SYDVKM. The ends lost 6 bases at V and 5 bases at J; junction bases unmatched: 9. This CDR3 comprises 16 residues. The CDR3 bases are TGTGCCAGCAGGACTAGCGGGAGAAGTCGGGGAGATACGCAGTATTTT. It translates to CASRTSGRSRGDTQYF.

This chain uses TRBV7-2 with TRBJ2-7; 7 nucleotides match TRBD1. Germline trimming cut 6 bases from V and 5 bases from J; bases unmatched to any gene: 10. Germline V gene sequence: CDR1 SGHTA, CDR2 FQGNSA. The CDR3 spans 14 residues. CDR3 coding DNA: TGTGCCAGCAGGCTCGACAGGGATACTGACGAGCAGTACTTC. Translation gives CASRLDRDTDEQYF.

This chain links TRBV7-8 with TRBJ1-5, with D tentatively TRBD1 (5 bases). The CDR3 extends over 16 amino acids. V was cut by 4 bases and J by 0 bases, with 13 bases left in between. The germline V gene has CDR1 SGHVS and CDR2 FQNEAQ. The CDR3 DNA is TGTGCCAGCAGCTCAGAAGGGACCTATAGCAATCAGCCCCAGCATTTT. Encoded protein: CASSSEGTYSNQPQHF.

The J gene is TRBJ2-7, the V gene TRBV10-1; D is undetermined. The CDR3 totals 16 residues. CDR1 and CDR2 from the germline V gene are WNHNN and SYGVQD (reference sequence). The V end was cut by 0 bases, the J end by 7 bases, with 19 bases between. CDR3 protein: CASSESGWQAPREQYF. As DNA, the CDR3 is TGCGCCAGCAGTGAGTCCGGTTGGCAGGCCCCGCGGGAGCAGTACTTC.

The chain combines TRBV10-3 with TRBJ2-5; no clear D. The CDR3 consists of 13 residues. V gave up 3 bases and J gave up 1 base, with 6 bases separating them. Germline V gene sequence: CDR1 ENHRY, CDR2 SYGVKD. The CDR3: CAISETGQETQYF. The CDR3 nucleotides read TGTGCCATCAGTGAAACTGGCCAAGAGACCCAGTACTTC.

The V gene is TRBV10-3, the J gene TRBJ1-4; D unclear. This CDR3 is built from 13 residues. Germline V gives CDR1 ENHRY, CDR2 SYGVKD. Trimming took off 0 bases at V and 15 bases at J, with 14 bases between the two ends. The CDR3 loop is CAISESGWGKVFF. CDR3 DNA sequence: TGTGCCATCAGTGAGTCGGGGTGGGGAAAGGTGTTTTTT.

CDR3 coding DNA: TGCAGTGGGGGGCCCCAAGAGACCCAGTACTTC. This gives the protein CSGGPQETQYF. The chain links TRBV20-1 to TRBJ2-5; TRBD1 is a possible D gene (6 bases). Between the trimmed V and J ends, which lost 7 bases and 1 base, there was a span of 7 bases. CDR1 is DFQATT, CDR2 SNEGSKA, per germline (reference sequence). This CDR3 contains 11 residues.

The V and J genes are TRBV15 and TRBJ1-5; D gene unclear. The CDR3 runs 14 residues. Per the germline V gene, CDR1 is LNHNV and CDR2 is YYDKDF (reference sequence). The V end was cut by 0 bases, the J end by 7 bases, with 10 bases between. The CDR3: CATSRDLESQPQHF. CDR3 in DNA: TGTGCCACCAGCAGAGATCTCGAAAGCCAGCCCCAGCATTTT.

The CDR3 DNA reads TGTGCCAGCAGCCCCCGGGACAGGGGATCCTACGAGCAGTACTTC. Translated: CASSPRDRGSYEQYF. V and J are TRBV11-3 and TRBJ2-7; TRBD1 aligns across 10 bases. This CDR3 region has 15 residues. Germline V gene lookup returns CDR1 SGHNT and CDR2 YENEEA. V was clipped by 5 bases and J by 1 base; unmatched bases: 5.

The V and J genes are TRBV5-1 and TRBJ2-2; no reliable D call. The CDR3 has 14 amino acids. Germline V gene sequence: CDR1 SGHRS, CDR2 YFSETQ. V dropped 6 bases and J dropped 0 bases, with 9 bases sitting between them. CDR3 DNA sequence: TGCGCCAGCAAGGACCGCACGAACACCGGGGAGCTGTTTTTT. It specifies CASKDRTNTGELFF. The complete variable domain, with remaining parts taken from reference TRBV5-1 and TRBJ2-2, reads KAGVTQTPRYLIKTRGQQVTLSCSPISGHRSVSWYQQTPGQGLQFLFEYFSETQRNKGNFPGRFSGRQFSNSRSEMNVSTLELGDSALYLCASKDRTNTGELFFGEGSRLTVL.

This chain connects TRBV28 to TRBJ1-1; the D gene is possibly TRBD1 (5 bases). Trimming removed 7 bases at V and 7 bases at J, with 10 bases between. The CDR3 loop spans 11 amino acids. Germline V gene lookup returns CDR1 MDHEN and CDR2 SYDVKM. CDR3: CASNLGVEAFF. The CDR3 coding sequence is TGTGCCAGCAACCTGGGGGTTGAAGCTTTCTTT.

On this clone: The junction departs from germline at one end; a sequencing error may be responsible. The chain couples TRBV5-1 to TRBJ2-5; the D gene could be TRBD1 or TRBD2 (5 bases each). The CDR3 is made up of 14 amino acids. The germline CDR1 and CDR2 sequences are SGHRS and YFSETQ. CDR3 region: CASSPPGRQGTQYF. The CDR3 region has the DNA TGCGCCAGCAGCCCACCGGGACGTCAAGGGACCCAGTACTTC. Using reference TRBV5-1 and TRBJ2-5 for the parts outside the CDR3, the full variable domain is KAGVTQTPRYLIKTRGQQVTLSCSPISGHRSVSWYQQTPGQGLQFLFEYFSETQRNKGNFPGRFSGRQFSNSRSEMNVSTLELGDSALYLCASSPPGRQGTQYFGPGTRLLVL.

This clone appeared once. The rearrangement uses TRBV4-2 and TRBJ1-2; D gene ambiguous. Trimming cost V 4 bases and J 2 bases, with 11 bases left between them. The CDR3 is 14 amino acids. Germline loops: CDR1 LGHNA, CDR2 YNFKEQ. The CDR3 here is CASSLPGENYGYTF. The DNA of the CDR3 is TGTGCCAGCAGCCTACCCGGGGAAAACTATGGCTACACCTTC.